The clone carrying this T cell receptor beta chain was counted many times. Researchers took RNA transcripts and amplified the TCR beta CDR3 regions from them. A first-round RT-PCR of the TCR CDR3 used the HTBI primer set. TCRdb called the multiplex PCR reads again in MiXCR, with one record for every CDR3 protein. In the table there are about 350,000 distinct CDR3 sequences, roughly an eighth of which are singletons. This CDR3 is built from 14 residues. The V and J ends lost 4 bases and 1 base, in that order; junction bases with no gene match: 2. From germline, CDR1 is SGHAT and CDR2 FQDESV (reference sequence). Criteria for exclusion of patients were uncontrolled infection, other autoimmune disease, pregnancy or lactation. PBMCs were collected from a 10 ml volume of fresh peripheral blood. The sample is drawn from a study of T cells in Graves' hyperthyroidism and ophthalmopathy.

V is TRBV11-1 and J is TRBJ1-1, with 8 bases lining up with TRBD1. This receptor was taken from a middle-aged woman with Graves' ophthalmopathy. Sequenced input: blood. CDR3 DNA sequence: TGTGCCAGCAGCTCGGGACAGGAGAACACTGAAGCTTTCTTT. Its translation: CASSSGQENTEAFF.